Shown below are 16 T cell receptor beta chains from a single sample sequenced in a study of blood T cells in healthy people across ages (dated by TCRdb to the mid-2010s). The library was built by means of 5' RACE. TCRdb names Illumina HiSeq 2500 as the instrument used. The second PCR ran for about 7 to 11 cycles and used a J-beta primer mix along with a sample-barcoded 5' primer. The public reads were run again by TCRdb, first through fastp at Q25 and then through MiXCR, and only productive beta chains were kept. Each record represents a unique CDR3 protein, reported with the most common genes and DNA among its rows. Across this sample there are about a million distinct CDR3 sequences, with less than 45% seen only once. Roughly 13% of the sample is in the top ten clones. The sample taken for sequencing was blood. The receptors derive from a young man in good health.

For the CDR3, the DNA is TGTGCCAGCAGTGAAACAGGGGAACCCTATAATTCACCCCTCCACTTT. Its protein product is CASSETGEPYNSPLHF. The V and J genes are TRBV6-1 and TRBJ1-6; 7 nucleotides align to TRBD1. This CDR3 has 16 residues. Germline V gene data show CDR1 as MNHNS and CDR2 as SASEGT. J was trimmed by 2 bases and V by 2 bases; bases with no gene match: 3.

The gene calls are TRBV4-3 and TRBJ1-1, with TRBD1 matching 10 bases. After removal of 4 bases from V and 5 bases from J, the junction contained 7 bases not matched to a gene. This CDR3 region has 15 residues. Germline CDR1 is LGHNA and CDR2 is YSLEER. The CDR3 DNA follows: TGCGCCAGCAGCCGAAAAGACAGGGGGCGTACTGAAGCTTTCTTT. It codes for CASSRKDRGRTEAFF.

The count of this clonotype is one. This sequence joins TRBV20-1 and TRBJ1-4; no clear D gene. CDR1 is DFQATT, CDR2 SNEGSKA, per germline (reference sequence). V lost 2 bases and J 5 bases, leaving 15 bases between the germline ends. This CDR3 spans 15 amino acids. The CDR3 sequence is CSARKSGVGNEKLFF. DNA for the CDR3: TGCAGTGCTAGAAAGTCCGGGGTTGGGAATGAAAAACTGTTTTTT.

This chain uses TRBV20-1 with TRBJ1-4; a possible D gene is TRBD1 (5 bases). Germline CDR1 reads DFQATT; CDR2 reads SNEGSKA (reference sequence). V lost 0 bases to trimming and J lost 8 bases, with 25 bases between them. The CDR3 is made up of 18 amino acids. The CDR3, as DNA: TGCAGTGCTAGAGATTCGGTCCGGGAATGGGCAGGGAGGGAAAAACTGTTTTTT. Translating it yields CSARDSVREWAGREKLFF.

This clonotype was detected only once. A junction boundary mismatches the germline segment, possibly from a read error. The CDR3 nucleotides read TGTGCCAGCAGTTATCGGAGAACTAGCACAGATACGCTGTATTTT. Protein product: CASSYRRTSTDTLYF. This rearrangement joins TRBV12-3 or TRBV12-4 to TRBJ2-3, with D tentatively TRBD2 (6 bases). The length of the CDR3 is 15 residues.

The V call is TRBV20-1, the J call TRBJ2-1; 7 bases fit TRBD2. With V trimmed by 6 bases and J by 1 base, 9 bases remained unmatched. CDR3 length: 15 residues. Looked up from germline, CDR1 is DFQATT and CDR2 is SNEGSKA (reference sequence). CDR3 in DNA: TGCAGTGCCCCAAAACGGGGGGAATCCTACAATGAGCAGTTCTTC. This translates into CSAPKRGESYNEQFF.

This chain connects TRBV4-2 to TRBJ1-1; 7 bases map to TRBD1. Per germline, CDR1 LGHNA and CDR2 YNFKEQ. The CDR3 consists of 19 residues. V was pared by 1 base and J by 4 bases, with 18 bases of the junction left unmatched. CDR3 bases: TGTGCCAGCAGCCAAGCGAAAGACAGGGCGGGCCCCTGGGGCACTGAAGCTTTCTTT. This sequence encodes CASSQAKDRAGPWGTEAFF.

This clonotype showed up many times. This sequence joins TRBV18 and TRBJ1-1; a weak D match, TRBD1 (5 bases). V was trimmed by 5 bases and J by 2 bases, leaving 9 bases between them. CDR1 is KGHSH, CDR2 LQKENI, per germline. The CDR3 totals 13 residues. The CDR3 nucleotides read TGTGCCAGCTCAACCCAGGGAAACACTGAAGCTTTCTTT. It translates to CASSTQGNTEAFF.

This sequence joins TRBV29-1 and TRBJ2-4, with 10 nucleotides matching TRBD1. The V segment lost 7 bases and the J segment 11 bases; nucleotides outside the gene matches: 8. Germline values: CDR1 SQVTM, CDR2 ANQGSEA. The CDR3 consists of 12 residues. CDR3 protein: CSGLDRGLVQYF. CDR3 nucleotides: TGCAGCGGGCTAGACAGGGGGCTTGTTCAGTACTTC.

This clonotype was seen a handful of times. The V gene is TRBV6-5, the J gene TRBJ2-1, with 8 bases aligning to TRBD2. The trim removed 6 bases at V and 2 bases at J, leaving 6 bases unmatched. The germline gives CDR1 MNHEY, CDR2 SVGAGI. This CDR3 contains 15 residues. Here the CDR3 DNA reads TGTGCCAGCAGCCGTAGCGGGAATCCCTACAATGAGCAGTTCTTC. It translates to CASSRSGNPYNEQFF.

The chain carries TRBV12-3 or TRBV12-4 and TRBJ2-5; D perhaps matches TRBD1 (5 bases). Between the trimmed V and J ends, which lost 3 bases and 5 bases, there was a span of 16 bases. The CDR3 loop spans 15 amino acids. CDR3 protein: CASSFDQGYLETQYF. The CDR3 DNA reads as TGTGCCAGCAGTTTCGACCAGGGCTACTTGGAGACCCAGTACTTC.

The chain combines TRBV27 with TRBJ1-1; D remains ambiguous. This CDR3 spans 15 amino acids. Germline CDR1 is MNHEY and CDR2 is SMNVEV (reference sequence). Trimming took 6 bases from V and 11 from J, leaving 25 bases between them. CDR3 nucleotide sequence: TGTGCCAGCAGCCAAGCAACGTTCTTAGGGAGGGTGGCTTTCTTT. It encodes CASSQATFLGRVAFF.

This clonotype was seen many times. The chain is built from TRBV2 and TRBJ2-7; D is possibly TRBD2 (5 bases). Germline CDR1 and CDR2: SNHLY and FYNNEI. V lost 2 bases to trimming and J lost 6 bases, with 11 bases between them. The length of the CDR3 is 13 residues. The CDR3 sequence: CASSEFVGGEQYF. The CDR3 DNA reads as TGTGCCAGCAGTGAATTTGTCGGAGGCGAGCAGTACTTC. The full variable domain, its missing parts supplied by reference TRBV2 and TRBJ2-7, is EPEVTQTPSHQVTQMGQEVILRCVPISNHLYFYWYRQILGQKVEFLVSFYNNEISEKSEIFDDQFSVERPDGSNFTLKIRSTKLEDSAMYFCASSEFVGGEQYFGPGTRLTVT.

This clonotype was recorded a few times. The chain recombines TRBV5-1 with TRBJ2-7; perhaps TRBD1 as D (5 bases). Germline loops: CDR1 SGHRS, CDR2 YFSETQ. The V end was cut by 0 bases, the J end by 1 base, with 14 bases between. The CDR3 contains 16 residues. In nucleotides, the CDR3 is TGCGCCAGCAGCTTGGATCCCTCAGGGCAATCCTACGAGCAGTACTTC. This codes for CASSLDPSGQSYEQYF.

This clonotype was recorded a few times. The rearrangement links TRBV6-2 or TRBV6-3 to TRBJ2-1, with TRBD2 matching 16 bases. This CDR3 comprises 18 residues. After removal of 0 bases from V and 8 bases from J, the junction contained 7 bases not matched to a gene. CDR1 and CDR2 (germline): MNHEY, SVGEGT. The CDR3 nucleotides read TGTGCCAGCAGTTACTCGAATACCGGGACTAGCGGGGGGGATGAGCAGTTCTTC. Amino acids: CASSYSNTGTSGGDEQFF.

This chain links TRBV12-3 or TRBV12-4 with TRBJ1-2; a possible D gene is TRBD1 (5 bases). The CDR3 is 15 amino acids. Between the trimmed V and J ends, which lost 6 bases and 4 bases, there was a span of 18 bases. The chain's CDR3 is CASSRDWGSRYGYTF. The CDR3 DNA reads TGTGCCAGCAGCCGGGATTGGGGGTCCCGCTATGGCTACACCTTC.